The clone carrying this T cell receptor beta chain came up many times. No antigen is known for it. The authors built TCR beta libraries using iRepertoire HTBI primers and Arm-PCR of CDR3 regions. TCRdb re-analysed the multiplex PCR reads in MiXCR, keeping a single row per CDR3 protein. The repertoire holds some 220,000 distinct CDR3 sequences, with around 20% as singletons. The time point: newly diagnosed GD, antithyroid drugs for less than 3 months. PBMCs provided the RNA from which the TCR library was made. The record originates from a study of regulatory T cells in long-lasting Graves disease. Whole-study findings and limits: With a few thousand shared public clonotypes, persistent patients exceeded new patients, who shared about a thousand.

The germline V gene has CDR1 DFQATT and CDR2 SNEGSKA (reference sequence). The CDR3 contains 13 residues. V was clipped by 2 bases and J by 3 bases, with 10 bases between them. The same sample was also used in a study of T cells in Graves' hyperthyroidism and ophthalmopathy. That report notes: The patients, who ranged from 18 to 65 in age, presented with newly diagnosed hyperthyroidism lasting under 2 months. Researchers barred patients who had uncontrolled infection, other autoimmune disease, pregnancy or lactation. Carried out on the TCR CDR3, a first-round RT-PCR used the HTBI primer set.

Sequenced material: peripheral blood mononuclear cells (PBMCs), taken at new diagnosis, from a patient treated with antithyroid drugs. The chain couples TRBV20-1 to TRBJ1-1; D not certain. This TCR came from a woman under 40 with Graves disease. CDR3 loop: CSARLRGDTEAFF. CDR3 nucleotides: TGCAGTGCTAGATTACGCGGGGACACTGAAGCTTTCTTT.